The sequence of this TCR beta chain was determined in a study of T cells in Graves' hyperthyroidism and ophthalmopathy. Amplification of TCR beta CDR3 regions was performed using RNA transcripts as template. HTBI primers were employed in a first-round RT-PCR of the TCR CDR3. TCRdb reprocessed the multiplex PCR reads with MiXCR, giving one entry per CDR3 protein. The table has 650,000 to 850,000 distinct CDR3 sequences, around a sixth seen once; the top ten hold 16%. This clonotype was detected many times. Hyperthyroidism was newly diagnosed in patients aged 18 to 65 (duration under 2 months). For the diagnoses, clinical symptoms, serum thyroxine and TRAb, thyroid ultrasound and orbital computed tomography were used. The germline V gene encodes CDR1 KGHDR and CDR2 SFDVKD. V was pared by 3 bases and J by 3 bases, with 2 bases of the junction left unmatched. The CDR3 consists of 14 residues.

The chain joins TRBV24-1 to TRBJ1-1, with 8 bases that match TRBD1. The TCR sequence derives from a woman aged 50 to 60 with Graves' hyperthyroidism that later progressed to Graves' ophthalmopathy. What was sequenced was blood. The CDR3 bases are TGTGCCACCAGTGATGTGACAGGGGACACTGAAGCTTTCTTT. This translates into CATSDVTGDTEAFF.